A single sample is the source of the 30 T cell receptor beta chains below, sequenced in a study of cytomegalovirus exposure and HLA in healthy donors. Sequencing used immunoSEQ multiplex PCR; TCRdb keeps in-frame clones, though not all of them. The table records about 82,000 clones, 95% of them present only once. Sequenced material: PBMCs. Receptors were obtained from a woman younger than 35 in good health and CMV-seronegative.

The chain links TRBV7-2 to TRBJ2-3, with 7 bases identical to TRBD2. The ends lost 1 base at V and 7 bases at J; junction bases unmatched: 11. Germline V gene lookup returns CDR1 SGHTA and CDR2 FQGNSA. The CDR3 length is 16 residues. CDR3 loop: CASSLGGGGVRHTQYF. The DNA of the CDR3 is TGTGCCAGCAGCTTAGGGGGCGGGGGTGTCAGGCATACGCAGTATTTT.

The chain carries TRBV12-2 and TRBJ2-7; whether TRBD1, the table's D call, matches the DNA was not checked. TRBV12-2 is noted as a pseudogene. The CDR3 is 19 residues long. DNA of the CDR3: TGTGCAAGTCGGAGGCCGACAGGGGGCGCATCCCACGGCTCCTACGAGCAGTACTTC. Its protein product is CASRRPTGGASHGSYEQYF.

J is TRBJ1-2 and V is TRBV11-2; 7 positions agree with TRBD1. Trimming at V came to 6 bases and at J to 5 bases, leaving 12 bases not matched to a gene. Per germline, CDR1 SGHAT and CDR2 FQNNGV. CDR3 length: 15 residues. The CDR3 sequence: CASSPPGGFGYGYTF. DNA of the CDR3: TGTGCCAGCAGTCCCCCAGGGGGGTTCGGATATGGCTACACCTTC.

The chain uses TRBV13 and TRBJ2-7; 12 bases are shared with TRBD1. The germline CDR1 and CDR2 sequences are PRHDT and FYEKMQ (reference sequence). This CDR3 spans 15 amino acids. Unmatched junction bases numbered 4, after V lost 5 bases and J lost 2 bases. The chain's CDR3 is CASSPGTGGTYEQYF. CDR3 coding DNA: TGTGCCAGCAGCCCCGGGACAGGGGGCACCTACGAGCAGTACTTC.

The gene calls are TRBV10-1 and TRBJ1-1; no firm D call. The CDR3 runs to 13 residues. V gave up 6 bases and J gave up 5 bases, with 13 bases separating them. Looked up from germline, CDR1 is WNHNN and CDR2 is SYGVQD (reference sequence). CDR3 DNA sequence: TGCGCCAGCAGGGAGCACCCGGGGACTGAAGCTTTCTTT. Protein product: CASREHPGTEAFF.

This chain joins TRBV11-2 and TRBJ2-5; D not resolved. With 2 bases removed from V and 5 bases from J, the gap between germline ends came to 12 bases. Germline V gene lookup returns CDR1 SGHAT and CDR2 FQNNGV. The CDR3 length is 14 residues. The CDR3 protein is CASSLLYSYETQYF. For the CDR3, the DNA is TGTGCCAGCAGCTTACTCTATAGTTACGAGACCCAGTACTTC.

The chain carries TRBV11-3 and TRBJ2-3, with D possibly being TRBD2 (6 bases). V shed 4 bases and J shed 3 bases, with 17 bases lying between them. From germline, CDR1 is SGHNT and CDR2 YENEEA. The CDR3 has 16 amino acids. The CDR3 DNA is TGTGCCAGCAGCTCCGGCGCGGGACTCCAGACAGATACGCAGTATTTT. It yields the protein CASSSGAGLQTDTQYF.

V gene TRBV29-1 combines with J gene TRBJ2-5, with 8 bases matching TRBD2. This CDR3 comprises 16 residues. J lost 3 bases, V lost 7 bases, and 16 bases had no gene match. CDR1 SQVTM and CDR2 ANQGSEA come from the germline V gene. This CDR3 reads CSAPRGGTSLEETQYF. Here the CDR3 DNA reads TGCAGCGCTCCCCGGGGGGGGACTAGTCTCGAAGAGACCCAGTACTTC.

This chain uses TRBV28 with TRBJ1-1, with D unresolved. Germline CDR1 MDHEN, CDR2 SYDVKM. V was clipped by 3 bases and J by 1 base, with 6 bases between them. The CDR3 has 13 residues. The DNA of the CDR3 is TGTGCCAGCAGTTTGATAGAGAACACTGAAGCTTTCTTT. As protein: CASSLIENTEAFF.

CDR3 residues: CASSIGGSTGELFF. The DNA of the CDR3 is TGCGCCAGCAGCATCGGGGGGAGCACCGGGGAGCTGTTTTTT. This sequence joins TRBV5-1 and TRBJ2-2; 7 bases fit TRBD2. Germline V lookup: CDR1 SGHRS, CDR2 YFSETQ. This CDR3 comprises 14 residues. V lost 4 bases, J lost 4 bases, and 4 bases stayed unmatched. The full variable domain, completed using reference TRBV5-1 and TRBJ2-2, is KAGVTQTPRYLIKTRGQQVTLSCSPISGHRSVSWYQQTPGQGLQFLFEYFSETQRNKGNFPGRFSGRQFSNSRSEMNVSTLELGDSALYLCASSIGGSTGELFFGEGSRLTVL.

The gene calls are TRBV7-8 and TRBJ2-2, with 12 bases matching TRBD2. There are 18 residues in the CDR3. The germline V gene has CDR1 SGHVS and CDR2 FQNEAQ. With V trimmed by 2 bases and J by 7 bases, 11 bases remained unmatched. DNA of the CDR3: TGTGCCAGCAGCTTAACGGGACTAGCGGGTCCACCCCACGGGGAGCTGTTTTTT. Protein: CASSLTGLAGPPHGELFF.

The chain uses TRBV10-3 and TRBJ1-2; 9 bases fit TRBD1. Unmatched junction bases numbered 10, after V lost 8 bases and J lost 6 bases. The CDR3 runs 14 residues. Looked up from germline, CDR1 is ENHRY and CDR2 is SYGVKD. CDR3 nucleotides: TGTGCCATCGGAAGGGGACAGGGAGGGGATGGCTACACCTTC. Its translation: CAIGRGQGGDGYTF.

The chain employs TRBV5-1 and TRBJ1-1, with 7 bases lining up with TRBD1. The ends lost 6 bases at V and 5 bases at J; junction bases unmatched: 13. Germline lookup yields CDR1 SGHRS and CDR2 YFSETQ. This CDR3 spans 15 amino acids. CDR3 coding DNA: TGCGCCAGCACCCAAACACAGGGGATGGGGACTGAAGCTTTCTTT. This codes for CASTQTQGMGTEAFF.

The CDR3 bases are TGTGCCAGCAGTGAGCTAGCGCTCAGCTCCTACAATGAGCAGTTCTTC. Amino acid sequence: CASSELALSSYNEQFF. The chain joins TRBV6-1 to TRBJ2-1, with a possible D match to TRBD2 (6 bases). This CDR3 spans 16 amino acids. Trimming removed 3 bases at V and 0 bases at J, with 12 bases between. CDR1 and CDR2 (germline): MNHNS, SASEGT.

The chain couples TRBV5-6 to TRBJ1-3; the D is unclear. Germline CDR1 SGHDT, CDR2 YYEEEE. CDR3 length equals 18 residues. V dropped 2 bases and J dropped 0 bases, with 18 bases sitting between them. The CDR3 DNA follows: TGTGCCAGCAGCTTAGGCACATTCGGGGTCCGCTCTGGAAACACCATATATTTT. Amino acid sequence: CASSLGTFGVRSGNTIYF.

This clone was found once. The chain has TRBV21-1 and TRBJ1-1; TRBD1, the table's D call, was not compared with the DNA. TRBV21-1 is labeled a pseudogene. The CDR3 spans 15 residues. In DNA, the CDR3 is TGTGCCAGCAGCAAAGGACAGCCCTTGGGCACTGAAGCTTTCTTT. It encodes CASSKGQPLGTEAFF.

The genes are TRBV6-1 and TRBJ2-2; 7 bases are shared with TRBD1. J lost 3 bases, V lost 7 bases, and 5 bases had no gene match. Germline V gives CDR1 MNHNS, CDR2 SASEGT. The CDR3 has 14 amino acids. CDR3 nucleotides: TGTGCCAGCAAGACAGGGTCGGACACCGGGGAGCTGTTTTTT. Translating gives CASKTGSDTGELFF.

The CDR3 region has the DNA TGTGCCAGCAGCTTGGTAGGCGGTGATGAAGCTTTCTTT. Translation gives CASSLVGGDEAFF. This chain uses TRBV5-4 with TRBJ1-1; no reliable D call. V was pared by 0 bases and J by 7 bases, with 10 bases between. The CDR3 length is 13 residues. Germline CDR1 SGHNT, CDR2 YYREEE (reference sequence).

DNA for the CDR3: TGTGCCAGCAGCTCGGGACAGGCCTCGAACACCGGGGAGCTGTTTTTT. This translates into CASSSGQASNTGELFF. This sequence joins TRBV11-3 and TRBJ2-2; TRBD1 matches 8 bases. Germline CDR1 and CDR2: SGHNT and YENEEA. With V trimmed by 4 bases and J by 0 bases, 4 bases remained unmatched. This CDR3 is 16 amino acids long.

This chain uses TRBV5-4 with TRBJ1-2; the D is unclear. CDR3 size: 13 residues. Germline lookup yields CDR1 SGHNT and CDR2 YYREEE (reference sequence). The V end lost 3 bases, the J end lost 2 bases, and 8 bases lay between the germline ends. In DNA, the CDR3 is TGTGCCAGCAGCTCCGGGAAGAACTATGGCTACACCTTC. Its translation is CASSSGKNYGYTF.

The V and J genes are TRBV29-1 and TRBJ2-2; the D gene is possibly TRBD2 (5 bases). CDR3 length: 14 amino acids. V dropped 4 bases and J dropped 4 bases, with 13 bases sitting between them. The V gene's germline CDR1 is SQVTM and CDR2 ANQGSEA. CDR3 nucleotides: TGCAGCGTTGCCCAAAGTCTAGCCACCGGGGAGCTGTTTTTT. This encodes CSVAQSLATGELFF.

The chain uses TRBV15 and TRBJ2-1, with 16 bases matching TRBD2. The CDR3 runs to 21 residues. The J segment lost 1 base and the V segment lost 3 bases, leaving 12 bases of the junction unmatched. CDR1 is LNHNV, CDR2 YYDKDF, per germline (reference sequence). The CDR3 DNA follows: TGTGCCACCAGCAGGAAGTTGGGGACTAGCGGGGGGGCCGGGTCCTACAATGAGCAGTTCTTC. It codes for CATSRKLGTSGGAGSYNEQFF.

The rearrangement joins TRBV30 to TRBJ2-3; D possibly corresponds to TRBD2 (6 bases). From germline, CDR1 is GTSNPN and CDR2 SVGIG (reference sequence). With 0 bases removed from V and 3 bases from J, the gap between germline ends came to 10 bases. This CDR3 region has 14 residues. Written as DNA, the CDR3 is TGTGCCTGGAGTGTACAGGCGGGAACAGATACGCAGTATTTT. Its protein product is CAWSVQAGTDTQYF.

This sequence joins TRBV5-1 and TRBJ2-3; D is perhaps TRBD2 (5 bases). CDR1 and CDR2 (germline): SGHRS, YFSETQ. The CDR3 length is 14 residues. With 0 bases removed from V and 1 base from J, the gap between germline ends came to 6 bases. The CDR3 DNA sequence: TGCGCCAGCAGCTTGGGTAGCGGCACAGATACGCAGTATTTT. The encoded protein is CASSLGSGTDTQYF.

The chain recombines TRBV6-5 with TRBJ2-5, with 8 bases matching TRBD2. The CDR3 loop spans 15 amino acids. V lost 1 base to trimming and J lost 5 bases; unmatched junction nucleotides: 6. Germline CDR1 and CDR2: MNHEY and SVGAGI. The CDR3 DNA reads TGTGCCAGCAGTTACTTGACTAGCGCAAGGGAGACCCAGTACTTC. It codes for CASSYLTSARETQYF.

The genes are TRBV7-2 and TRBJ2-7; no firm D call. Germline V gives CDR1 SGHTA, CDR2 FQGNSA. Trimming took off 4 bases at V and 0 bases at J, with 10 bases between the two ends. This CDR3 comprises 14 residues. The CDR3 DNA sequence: TGTGCCAGCAGCTCCCGGTCCGTCTCCTACGAGCAGTACTTC. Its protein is CASSSRSVSYEQYF. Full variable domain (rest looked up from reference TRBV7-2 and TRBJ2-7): GAGVSQSPSNKVTEKGKDVELRCDPISGHTALYWYRQSLGQGLEFLIYFQGNSAPDKSGLPSDRFSAERTGGSVSTLTIQRTQQEDSAVYLCASSSRSVSYEQYFGPGTRLTVT.

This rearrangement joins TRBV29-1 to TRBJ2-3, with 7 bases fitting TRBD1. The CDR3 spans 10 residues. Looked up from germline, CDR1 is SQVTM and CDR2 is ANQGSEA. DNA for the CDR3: TGCACAGGGGGAACAGATACGCAGTATTTT. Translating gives CTGGTDTQYF.

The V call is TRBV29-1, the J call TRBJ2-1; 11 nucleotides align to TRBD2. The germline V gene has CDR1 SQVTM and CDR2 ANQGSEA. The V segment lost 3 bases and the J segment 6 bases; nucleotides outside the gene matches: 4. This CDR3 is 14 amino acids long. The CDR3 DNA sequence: TGCAGCGTTGACCCTAGCGGGAGGTCCAATGAGCAGTTCTTC. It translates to CSVDPSGRSNEQFF.

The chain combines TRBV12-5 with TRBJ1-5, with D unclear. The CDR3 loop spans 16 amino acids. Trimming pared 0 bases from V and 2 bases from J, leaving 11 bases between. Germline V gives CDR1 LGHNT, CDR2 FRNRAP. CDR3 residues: CASGLVLRRGNQPQHF. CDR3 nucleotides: TGTGCTAGTGGTTTGGTACTGCGACGGGGCAATCAGCCCCAGCATTTT.

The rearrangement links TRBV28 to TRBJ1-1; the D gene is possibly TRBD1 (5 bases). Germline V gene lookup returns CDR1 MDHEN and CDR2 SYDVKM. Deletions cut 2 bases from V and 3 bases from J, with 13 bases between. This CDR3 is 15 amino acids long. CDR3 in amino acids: CASSLRSGGDTEAFF. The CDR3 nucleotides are TGTGCCAGCAGTTTAAGGTCCGGGGGGGACACTGAAGCTTTCTTT.